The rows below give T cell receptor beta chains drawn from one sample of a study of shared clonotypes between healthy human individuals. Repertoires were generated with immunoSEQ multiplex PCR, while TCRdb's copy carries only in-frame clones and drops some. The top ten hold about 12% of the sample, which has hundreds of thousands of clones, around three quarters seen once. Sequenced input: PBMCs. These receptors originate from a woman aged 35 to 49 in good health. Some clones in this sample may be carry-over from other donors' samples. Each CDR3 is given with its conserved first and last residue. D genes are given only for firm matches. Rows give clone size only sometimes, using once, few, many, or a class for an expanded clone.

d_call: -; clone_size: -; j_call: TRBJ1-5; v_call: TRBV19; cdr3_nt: TGTGCCAGTAGTATCGGGGGTGGATTAAGGGATCAGCCCCAGCATTTT; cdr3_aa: CASSIGGGLRDQPQHF
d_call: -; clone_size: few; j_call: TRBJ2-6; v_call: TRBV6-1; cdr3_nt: TGTGCCAGCGGGACGCGTGTCTCTGGGGCCAACGTCCTGACTTTC; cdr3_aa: CASGTRVSGANVLTF
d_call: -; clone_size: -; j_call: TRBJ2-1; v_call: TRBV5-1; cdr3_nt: TGCGCCAGCAGCTTAGTTAAGGCCGAAGCATTCGATGAGCAGTTCTTC; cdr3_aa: CASSLVKAEAFDEQFF
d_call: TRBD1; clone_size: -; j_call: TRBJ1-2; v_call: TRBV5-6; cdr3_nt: TGTGCCAGCAGCCAGGGGGGAAGCTATGGCTACACCTTC; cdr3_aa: CASSQGGSYGYTF
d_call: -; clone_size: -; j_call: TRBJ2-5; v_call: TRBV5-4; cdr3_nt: TGTGCCAGCAGCTTGCGGTCACGAGGGGACGAGACCCAGTACTTC; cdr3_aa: CASSLRSRGDETQYF
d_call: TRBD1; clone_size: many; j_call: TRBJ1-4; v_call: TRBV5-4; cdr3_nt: TGTGCCAGCAGCTTGGCTGGGGGACAGGGCGGCGGTGAAAAACTGTTTTTT; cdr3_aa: CASSLAGGQGGGEKLFF
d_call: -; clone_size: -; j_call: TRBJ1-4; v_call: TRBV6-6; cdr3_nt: TGTGCCAGCACGCGGTCAACTAATGAAAAACTGTTTTTT; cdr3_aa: CASTRSTNEKLFF
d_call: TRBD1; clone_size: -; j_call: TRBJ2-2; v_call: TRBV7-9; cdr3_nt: TGTGCCAGCAGGCGTCCCCCGGGACAGGGGGACACCGGGGAGCTGTTTTTT; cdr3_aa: CASRRPPGQGDTGELFF
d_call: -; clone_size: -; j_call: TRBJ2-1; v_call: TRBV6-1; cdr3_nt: TGTGCCAGCAGCGGAAGCGGCTACAATGAGCAGTTCTTC; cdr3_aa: CASSGSGYNEQFF
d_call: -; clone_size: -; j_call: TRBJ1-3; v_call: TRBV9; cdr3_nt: TGTGCCAGCAGCAAGCGAGATAGGGACACCATATATTTT; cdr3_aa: CASSKRDRDTIYF
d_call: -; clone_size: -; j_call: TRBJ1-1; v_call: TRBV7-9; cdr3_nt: TGTGCCAGTAGCTCAGGATCTCGAAACCTGAACACTGAAGCTTTCTTT; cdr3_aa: CASSSGSRNLNTEAFF
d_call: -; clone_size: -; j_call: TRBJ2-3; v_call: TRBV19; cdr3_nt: TGTGCCAGTAGTTCCTTGGGAACAGATACGCAGTATTTT; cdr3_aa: CASSSLGTDTQYF
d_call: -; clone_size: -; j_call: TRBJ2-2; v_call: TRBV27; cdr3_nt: TGTGCCAGCAGTCCTCCCGCCCCCGGGGAGCTGTTTTTT; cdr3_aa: CASSPPAPGELFF
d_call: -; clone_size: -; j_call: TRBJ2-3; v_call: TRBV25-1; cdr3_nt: TGTGCCAGCAGGGACGGTGGGAGCGAAGGCACAGATACGCAGTATTTT; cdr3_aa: CASRDGGSEGTDTQYF
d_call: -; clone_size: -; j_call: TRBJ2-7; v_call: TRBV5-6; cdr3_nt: TGTGCCAGCAGCGCAAGCCCCGGGACCACAGCCTCCTACGAGCAGTACTTC; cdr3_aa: CASSASPGTTASYEQYF
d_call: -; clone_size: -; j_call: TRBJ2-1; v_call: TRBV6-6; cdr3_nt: TGTGCCAGCAGTTACTCGGGGGATTTGGCTGAGCAGTTCTTC; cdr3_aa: CASSYSGDLAEQFF
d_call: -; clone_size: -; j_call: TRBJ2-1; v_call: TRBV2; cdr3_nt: TGTGCCAGCCGGCCCAGTCTCAGTGAGCAGTTCTTC; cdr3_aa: CASRPSLSEQFF
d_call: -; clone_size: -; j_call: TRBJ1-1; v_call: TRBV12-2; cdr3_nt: TGTGCAAGTCGCTTACGCGGCACGGCAGGTCCGAACACTGAAGCTTTCTTT; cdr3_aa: CASRLRGTAGPNTEAFF
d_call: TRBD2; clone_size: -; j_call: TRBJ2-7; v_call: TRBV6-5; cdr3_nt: TGTGCCAGCAGTTACAGAGCGGGAGGGCCCTACGAGCAGTACTTC; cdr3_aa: CASSYRAGGPYEQYF
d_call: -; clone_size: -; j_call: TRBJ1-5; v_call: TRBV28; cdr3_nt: TGTGCCAGCAGGGAACCGGGACACAGGGATCGGGTATATAGCAATCAGCCCCAGCATTTT; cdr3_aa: CASREPGHRDRVYSNQPQHF
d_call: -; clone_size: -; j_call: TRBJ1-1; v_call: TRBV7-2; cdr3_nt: TGTGCCAGCAGCTTAGGGCAGTTCACTGAAGCTTTCTTT; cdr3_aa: CASSLGQFTEAFF
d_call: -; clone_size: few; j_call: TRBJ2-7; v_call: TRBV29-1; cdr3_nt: TGCAGCGTTGGAGGGGGGCGTAACTACGAGCAGTACTTC; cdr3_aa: CSVGGGRNYEQYF
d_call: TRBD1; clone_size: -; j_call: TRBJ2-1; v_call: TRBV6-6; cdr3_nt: TGTGCCAGCAGTTACTCTACCGGGACAGGGTCGGGTGAGCAGTTCTTC; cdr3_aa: CASSYSTGTGSGEQFF
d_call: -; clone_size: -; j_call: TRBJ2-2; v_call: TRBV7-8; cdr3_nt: TGTGCCAGCAGTTCCGGTAGTACCGGGGAGCTGTTTTTT; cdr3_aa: CASSSGSTGELFF
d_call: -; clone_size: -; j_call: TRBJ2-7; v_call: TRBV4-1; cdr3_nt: TGCGCCAGCAGCCAACCCGGGTACGAGCAGTACTTC; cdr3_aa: CASSQPGYEQYF
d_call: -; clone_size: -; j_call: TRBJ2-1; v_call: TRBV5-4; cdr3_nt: TGTGCCAGCAGCTTGGACGAGAACTCCTACAATGAGCAGTTCTTC; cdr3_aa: CASSLDENSYNEQFF
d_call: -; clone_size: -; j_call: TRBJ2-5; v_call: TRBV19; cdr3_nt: TGTGCCAGTAGTATTTCGGAGACCCAGTACTTC; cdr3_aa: CASSISETQYF
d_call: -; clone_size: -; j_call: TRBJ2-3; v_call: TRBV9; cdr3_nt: TGTGCCAGCAGCGCCTCCTCTAGTGGTAGTCACACAGATACGCAGTATTTT; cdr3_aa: CASSASSSGSHTDTQYF